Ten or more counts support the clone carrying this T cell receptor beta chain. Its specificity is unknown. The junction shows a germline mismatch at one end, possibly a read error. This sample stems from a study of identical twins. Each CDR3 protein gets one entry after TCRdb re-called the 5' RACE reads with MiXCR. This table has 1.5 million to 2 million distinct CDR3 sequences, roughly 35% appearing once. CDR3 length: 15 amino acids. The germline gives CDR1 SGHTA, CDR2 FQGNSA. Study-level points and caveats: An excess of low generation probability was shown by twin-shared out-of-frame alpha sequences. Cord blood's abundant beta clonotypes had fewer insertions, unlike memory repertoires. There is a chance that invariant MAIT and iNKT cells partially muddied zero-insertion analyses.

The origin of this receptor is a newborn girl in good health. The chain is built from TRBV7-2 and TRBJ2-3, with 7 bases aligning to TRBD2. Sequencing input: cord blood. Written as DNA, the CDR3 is TGTGCCAGCAGTTTAGTTCTAGCGGGCACAGATACGCAGTATTTT. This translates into CASSLVLAGTDTQYF.